Below, one T cell receptor beta chain is given with its context. This clone has only a few counts. Its target antigen remains unknown. Per-base qualities were not stored, and no clone one base away is much larger. This entry belongs to a study of PD-1 blockade in mismatch repair-deficient tumors (dated by TCRdb to 2016 to 2017). For the wider study: Between September 2013 and September 2016, the trial enrolled roughly 86 consecutive patients with approximately 12 types of mismatch repair-deficient cancer, all of whom had received prior treatment and were progressing. Tumor-associated T cell clones were tracked in the peripheral blood of patients responding to PD-1 blockade by deep sequencing of TCR CDR3 regions. Study-level results and caveats: Clonal expansion was elicited by three of the seven peptides, yielding approximately 150 unique blood TCRs of which seven were also found in tumor, and every positive peptide was derived from frameshift mutations. Clones residing in the tumor, which were often undetectable in blood before treatment, expanded quickly after pembrolizumab and then contracted, generally before radiologic responses.

The time point tag for this specimen amounts to: roughly 9-day in vitro stimulation with candidate neoantigen peptide 5. Mismatch repair deficiency was established in every enrolled patient by polymerase chain reaction or immunohistochemistry. Three patients who responded to pembrolizumab therapy underwent TCR sequencing. Each of roughly 7 ELISpot-reactive candidate neoantigen peptides was used in an approximately ten-day in vitro stimulation prior to TCR sequencing. As the baseline for calculating clone fold-changes, a control culture with no peptide was run in an identical way. The phase II trial prospectively tested pembrolizumab PD-1 blockade in advanced mismatch repair-deficient cancers regardless of tissue of origin. The germline V end is reduced by 0 bases and the J end by 2 bases; junction bases left unmatched: 4. The germline V gene provides CDR1 SGHAT and CDR2 FQNNGV. The CDR3 has 15 amino acids, counting the end cysteine and phenylalanine. Only the CDR3 DNA stays, 45 bases, in frame from base 1.

The library was built by means of the immunoSEQ multiplex PCR assay. As for how the authors treated the data: Clones were defined as neoantigen-specific by significant expansion to the relevant peptide and no significant expansion to any other tested peptide. TCRdb took this table from immuneACCESS and kept in-frame rearrangements with V and J called. Such tables lack part of the clones; where checked against another copy, unresolved V genes explain under half of the gap, and the rest is unexplained. V and J calls and clone size are copied from that table; D and trimming were computed from the DNA. For this sample the table gives about 15,000 clones, of which 84% were detected only once. Of the sample, roughly 9.8% is held by the ten largest clones.

The chain joins TRBV11-2 to TRBJ2-7; 7 middle bases align to TRBD2. The clonotype comes from an adult with mismatch repair-deficient cancer. This sample comprised cells cultured in vitro, obtained from a patient treated with pembrolizumab. The sequenced DNA is TGTGCCAGCAGCTTAGAGGGGGGGGGACCCTACGAGCAGTACTTC. Its protein reads: CASSLEGGGPYEQYF. The CDR3 plus the reference TRBV11-2 and TRBJ2-7 genes for the other parts give the full variable domain: EAGVAQSPRYKIIEKRQSVAFWCNPISGHATLYWYQQILGQGPKLLIQFQNNGVVDDSQLPKDRFSAERLKGVDSTLKIQPAKLEDSAVYLCASSLEGGGPYEQYFGPGTRLTVT.